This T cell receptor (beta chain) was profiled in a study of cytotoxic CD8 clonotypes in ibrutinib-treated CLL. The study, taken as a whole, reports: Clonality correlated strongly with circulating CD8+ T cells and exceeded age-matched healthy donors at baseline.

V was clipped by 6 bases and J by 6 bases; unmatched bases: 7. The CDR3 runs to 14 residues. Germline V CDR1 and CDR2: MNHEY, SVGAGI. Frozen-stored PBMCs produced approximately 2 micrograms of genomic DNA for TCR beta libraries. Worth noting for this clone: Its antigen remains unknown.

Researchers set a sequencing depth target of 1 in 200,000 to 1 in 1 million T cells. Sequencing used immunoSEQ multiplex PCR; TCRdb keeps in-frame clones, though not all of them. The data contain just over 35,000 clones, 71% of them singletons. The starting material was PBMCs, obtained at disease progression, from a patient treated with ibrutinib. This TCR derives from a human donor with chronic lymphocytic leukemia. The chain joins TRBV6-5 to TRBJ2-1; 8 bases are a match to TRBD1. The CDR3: CASSRQGASNEQFF. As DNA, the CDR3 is TGTGCCAGCAGCCGGCAGGGGGCGTCCAATGAGCAGTTCTTC.